What follows is one T cell receptor beta chain and its context. The target antigen is unknown. These data are taken from a study of blood T cells in healthy people across ages. The overall study: Template switching retrieved approximately one barcoded beta molecule for each two T cells.

A J-beta primer mix and a sample-barcoded 5' primer were used in a second PCR of roughly 7 to 12 cycles. Each cDNA molecule, via a template-switch adaptor with 12 random nucleotides, was tagged. TCRdb itself ran the 5' RACE reads through MiXCR, one entry per CDR3 protein. This sample has 1.5 million to 1.9 million distinct CDR3 sequences, with about 45% found just once. The study's findings and limits: Reliance upon unsorted PBMCs precluded definitive naive versus antigen-experienced comparison. The recorded TCR beta diversity per million T cells decreased in a roughly linear manner with age.

Germline loops: CDR1 SEHNR, CDR2 FQNEAQ (reference sequence). The CDR3 runs to 13 residues. J is TRBJ2-4 and V is TRBV7-9; D perhaps matches TRBD2 (5 bases). The DNA matches TRBJ2-5 better at its end, which makes the J call doubtful. This TCR was sampled from a woman younger than 30 in good health. Material: blood. The CDR3 nucleotides are TGTGCCAGCAGCTTAAAACTAGAGGAGACCCAGTACTTC. Translated, it gives CASSLKLEETQYF.